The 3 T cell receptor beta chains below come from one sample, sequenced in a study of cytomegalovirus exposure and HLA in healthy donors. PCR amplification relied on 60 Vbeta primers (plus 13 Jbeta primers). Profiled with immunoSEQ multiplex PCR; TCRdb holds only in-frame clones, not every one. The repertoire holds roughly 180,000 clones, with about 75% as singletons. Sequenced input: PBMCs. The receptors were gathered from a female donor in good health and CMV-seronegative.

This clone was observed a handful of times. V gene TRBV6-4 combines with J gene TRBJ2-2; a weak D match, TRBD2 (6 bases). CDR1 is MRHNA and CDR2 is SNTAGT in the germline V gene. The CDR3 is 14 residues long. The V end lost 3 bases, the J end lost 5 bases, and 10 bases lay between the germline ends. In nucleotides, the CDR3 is TGTGCCAGCAGTGAGGGCGGGACGACCGGGGAGCTGTTTTTT. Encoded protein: CASSEGGTTGELFF.

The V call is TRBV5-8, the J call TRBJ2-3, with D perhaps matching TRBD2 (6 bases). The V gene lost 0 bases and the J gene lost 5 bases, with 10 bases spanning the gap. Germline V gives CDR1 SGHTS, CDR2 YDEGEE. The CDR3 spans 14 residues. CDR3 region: CASSLGGLRDTQYF. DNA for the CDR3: TGTGCCAGCAGCTTGGGGGGACTGAGAGATACGCAGTATTTT.

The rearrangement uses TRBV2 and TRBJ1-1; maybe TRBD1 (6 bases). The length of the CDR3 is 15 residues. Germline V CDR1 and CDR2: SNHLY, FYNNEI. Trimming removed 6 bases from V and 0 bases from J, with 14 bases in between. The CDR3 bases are TGTGCCAGCAGCGGACAGTTCCTCATGAACACTGAAGCTTTCTTT. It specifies CASSGQFLMNTEAFF.